This T cell receptor beta chain was found in a study of glioma-infiltrating T cells. TCR alpha and beta CDR3 regions were amplified from RNA using iRepertoire nested multiplex PCR. Input was 100-400 ng of tissue mRNA or PBMC total RNA. TCRdb reanalysed the multiplex PCR reads using MiXCR and keeps one entry per CDR3 protein. The sample shows approximately 110,000 distinct CDR3 sequences, about 25% of them seen only once. This clonotype was observed many times. Germline lookup yields CDR1 DFQATT and CDR2 SNEGSKA (reference sequence). J gave up 8 bases and V 1 base, and 8 bases lay outside the gene matches. The CDR3 covers 15 residues.

Sequences were obtained from glioma tissue, nonneoplastic brain tissue, or PBMCs (not recorded which). The chain combines TRBV20-1 with TRBJ2-1; 10 nucleotides match TRBD2. The receptor was derived from a human donor with low-grade glioma or glioblastoma, undergoing nonglioma brain surgery, or in good health (not recorded which). The CDR3 protein is CSARAASGGVDEQFF. The CDR3 DNA follows: TGCAGTGCTAGAGCCGCTAGCGGGGGTGTAGATGAGCAGTTCTTC.